The source of this T cell receptor (beta chain) is a study of memory CD4+ T cells and cytomegalovirus serostatus. Across the study: Of the healthy Belgian adults, under 10 were CMV seropositive and 20 to 25 seronegative.

Single viable CD3+CD4+CD8-CD45RO+ cells were sorted as the memory CD4+ T cells. Total CD4+ T cells were enriched by CD4 positive selection. The protocol was immunoSEQ multiplex PCR, while the TCRdb copy is restricted to in-frame clones and leaves out a portion. Here the sample spans about 57,000 clones, around 80% being singletons. Trimming stripped 3 bases from V and 5 bases from J, with 4 bases between. Germline V gene lookup returns CDR1 SNHLY and CDR2 FYNNEI. CDR3 size: 11 residues. The clonotype originates from an adult in good health and CMV-seronegative. Input material: memory CD4+ T cells from blood. J is TRBJ2-5 and V is TRBV2; no clear D gene. DNA for the CDR3: TGTGCCAGCAGTGAGGGGGAGACCCAGTACTTC. Its protein is CASSEGETQYF.